This entry lists 20 T cell receptor beta chains sequenced from one sample in a study of cytomegalovirus exposure and HLA in healthy donors. The PCR was carried out with 60 Vbeta primers and 13 Jbeta primers. The protocol was immunoSEQ multiplex PCR, while the TCRdb copy is restricted to in-frame clones and leaves out a portion. The table has roughly 200,000 clones, about nine tenths seen once. The sequenced material came from PBMCs. The receptors stem from a man aged 30 to 39 in good health and CMV-seronegative.

The chain has TRBV7-9 and TRBJ1-1; no firm D call. The V end lost 5 bases, the J end lost 2 bases, and 6 bases lay between the germline ends. This CDR3 has 12 residues. Germline CDR1 is SEHNR and CDR2 is FQNEAQ (reference sequence). CDR3 region: CASSLFNTEAFF. In DNA form, the CDR3 reads TGTGCCAGCAGCCTCTTCAACACTGAAGCTTTCTTT.

J is TRBJ2-7 and V is TRBV9; D not certain. Germline-derived CDR1 and CDR2 are SGDLS and YYNGEE. This CDR3 is built from 14 residues. Trimming left V 0 bases short and J 2 bases short, with 9 bases between. CDR3 sequence (DNA): TGTGCCAGCAGCGTAGATGCAGGTACCTACGAGCAGTACTTC. Its protein is CASSVDAGTYEQYF. The whole variable domain, remainder taken from reference TRBV9 and TRBJ2-7, is DSGVTQTPKHLITATGQRVTLRCSPRSGDLSVYWYQQSLDQGLQFLIQYYNGEERAKGNILERFSAQQFPDLHSELNLSSLELGDSALYFCASSVDAGTYEQYFGPGTRLTVT.

This chain joins TRBV5-6 and TRBJ2-2; possible D gene TRBD2, 6 bases. The CDR3 extends over 17 amino acids. Trimming removed 1 base from V and 1 base from J, with 14 bases in between. CDR1 and CDR2 from the germline V gene are SGHDT and YYEEEE. This CDR3 reads CASSLQGGLRNTGELFF. The CDR3 bases are TGTGCCAGCAGCTTGCAGGGAGGTTTACGGAACACCGGGGAGCTGTTTTTT.

The chain has TRBV7-9 and TRBJ2-7, with no clear D. V lost 1 base and J lost 3, with 4 bases in between. This CDR3 spans 12 amino acids. Germline V gives CDR1 SEHNR, CDR2 FQNEAQ (reference sequence). The CDR3: CASSLDYYEQYF. CDR3 nucleotides: TGTGCCAGCAGCTTAGACTACTACGAGCAGTACTTC.

J is TRBJ2-5 and V is TRBV2; TRBD1 might be the D (5 bases). V lost 8 bases and J lost 5, with 15 bases in between. In germline, CDR1 is SNHLY, CDR2 FYNNEI. This CDR3 is built from 13 residues. Here the CDR3 reads CASGFISGETQYF. Written as DNA, the CDR3 is TGTGCCAGCGGATTCATATCAGGGGAGACCCAGTACTTC.

The chain has TRBV6-1 and TRBJ2-1; 7 bases align to TRBD2. Germline CDR1 is MNHNS and CDR2 is SASEGT. The V and J ends lost 7 bases and 4 bases, in that order; junction bases with no gene match: 13. This CDR3 has 16 amino acids. CDR3 residues: CASTEAVAGVYNEQFF. In DNA form, the CDR3 reads TGTGCCAGCACGGAAGCAGTTGCGGGAGTTTACAATGAGCAGTTCTTC.

The V and J genes are TRBV28 and TRBJ2-6, with 16 bases lining up with TRBD2. Germline CDR1 MDHEN, CDR2 SYDVKM. Germline trimming cut 5 bases from V and 1 base from J; bases unmatched to any gene: 8. This CDR3 has 20 amino acids. The DNA for the CDR3 is TGTGCCAGCAGTCCGAGGGGACTAGCGGGAGGGCCTTCTGGGGCCAACGTCCTGACTTTC. Protein sequence: CASSPRGLAGGPSGANVLTF. Using reference TRBV28 and TRBJ2-6 for the parts outside the CDR3, the full variable domain is DVKVTQSSRYLVKRTGEKVFLECVQDMDHENMFWYRQDPGLGLRLIYFSYDVKMKEKGDIPEGYSVSREKKERFSLILESASTNQTSMYLCASSPRGLAGGPSGANVLTFGAGSRLTVL.

This clone has a single count. The gene calls are TRBV18 and TRBJ1-2, with a tentative D call TRBD1 (6 bases). Germline V lookup: CDR1 KGHSH, CDR2 LQKENI. The CDR3 consists of 13 residues. V was shortened by 5 bases and J by 5 bases, with 12 bases between the two germline ends. The CDR3 nucleotides read TGTGCCAGCTCAGAACAGGGTGGATATGGCTACACCTTC. It encodes CASSEQGGYGYTF. The full variable domain, with the rest looked up from reference TRBV18 and TRBJ1-2, is NAGVMQNPRHLVRRRGQEARLRCSPMKGHSHVYWYRQLPEEGLKFMVYLQKENIIDESGMPKERFSAEFPKEGPSILRIQQVVRGDSAAYFCASSEQGGYGYTFGSGTRLTVV.

The CDR3 sequence: CASSRDRVEPQHF. As DNA, the CDR3 is TGTGCCAGCAGCCGGGACAGGGTCGAGCCCCAGCATTTT. The chain recombines TRBV28 with TRBJ1-5; 9 bases are a match to TRBD1. V gave up 6 bases and J gave up 8 bases; unmatched junction bases: 5. The V gene's germline CDR1 is MDHEN and CDR2 SYDVKM. CDR3 size: 13 residues.

The V call is TRBV5-6, the J call TRBJ2-3, with TRBD2 matching 12 bases. The CDR3 spans 18 residues. The V gene's germline CDR1 is SGHDT and CDR2 YYEEEE. V lost 4 bases and J lost 0; bases outside the gene matches: 9. CDR3 loop: CASSVGAGTSGSTDTQYF. CDR3 DNA sequence: TGTGCCAGCAGCGTCGGCGCCGGGACTAGCGGGAGCACAGATACGCAGTATTTT.

Here the CDR3 reads CASSDVLFNYGYTF. CDR3 nucleotides: TGTGCCAGCAGCGATGTATTATTTAACTATGGCTACACCTTC. The V gene is TRBV9, the J gene TRBJ1-2; D unclear. Trimming removed 3 bases at V and 1 base at J, with 10 bases between. Germline V gene data show CDR1 as SGDLS and CDR2 as YYNGEE. This CDR3 region has 14 residues.

This clone was counted a few times. The chain recombines TRBV10-3 with TRBJ2-3; D not resolved. The CDR3 totals 19 residues. With 0 bases removed from V and 0 bases from J, the gap between germline ends came to 19 bases. CDR1 is ENHRY and CDR2 is SYGVKD in the germline V gene. CDR3 amino acids: CAISESGRHAASSTDTQYF. As DNA, the CDR3 is TGTGCCATCAGTGAGTCCGGCCGTCACGCAGCGTCTAGCACAGATACGCAGTATTTT.

The J gene is TRBJ1-2, the V gene TRBV28, with D unclear. Trimming took 4 bases from V and 8 from J, leaving 11 bases between them. CDR3 size: 12 residues. Germline V gene data show CDR1 as MDHEN and CDR2 as SYDVKM. CDR3 residues: CASSSGFNGYTF. CDR3 nucleotides: TGTGCCAGCAGTTCCGGGTTTAACGGCTACACCTTC.

The J gene is TRBJ2-6, the V gene TRBV29-1; no clear D gene. Between the trimmed V and J ends, which lost 5 bases and 0 bases, there was a span of 5 bases. The length of the CDR3 is 13 residues. Germline V gives CDR1 SQVTM, CDR2 ANQGSEA. The chain's CDR3 is CSVRRSGANVLTF. CDR3 in DNA: TGCAGCGTTCGTCGCTCTGGGGCCAACGTCCTGACTTTC.

The gene calls are TRBV15 and TRBJ2-1, with TRBD2 as a possible D gene (6 bases). Trimming shortened V by 3 bases and J by 6 bases, and 15 bases separated the two germline ends. Germline V lookup: CDR1 LNHNV, CDR2 YYDKDF (reference sequence). The CDR3 runs 15 residues. The CDR3 protein is CATSSPGTLPNEQFF. The CDR3 nucleotides read TGTGCCACCAGCAGCCCCGGGACTCTACCCAATGAGCAGTTCTTC.

The rearrangement uses TRBV21-1 and TRBJ2-4; TRBD1 reflects the table's D call only, with no check against the DNA. TRBV21-1 is designated a pseudogene. The CDR3 has 15 residues. This chain's CDR3 is CASSNDRCGKVIQYF. CDR3 bases: TGTGCCAGCAGCAACGACAGGTGTGGGAAGGTCATTCAGTACTTC.

The genes are TRBV7-8 and TRBJ2-5; the D is unclear. The CDR3 runs 16 residues. Per the germline V gene, CDR1 is SGHVS and CDR2 is FQNEAQ. Trimming removed 1 base from V and 2 bases from J, with 14 bases in between. CDR3 residues: CASSLVGPRVQETQYF. In DNA, the CDR3 is TGTGCCAGCAGCTTAGTCGGCCCCCGGGTGCAAGAGACCCAGTACTTC.

The chain combines TRBV25-1 with TRBJ1-1, with TRBD1 matching 9 bases. Trimming removed 6 bases from V and 1 base from J; junction bases left unmatched: 3. The CDR3 is made up of 14 amino acids. The germline gives CDR1 MGHDK, CDR2 SYGVNS. In nucleotides, the CDR3 is TGTGCCAGCAGCTGGGACAGGGCGAACACTGAAGCTTTCTTT. The encoded protein is CASSWDRANTEAFF.

The chain is built from TRBV15 and TRBJ2-7; TRBD1 is a possible D gene (7 bases). Trimming took 1 base from V and 2 from J, leaving 12 bases between them. Germline CDR1 LNHNV, CDR2 YYDKDF (reference sequence). The CDR3 length is 15 residues. The CDR3 DNA sequence: TGTGCCACCAGCAGAGGGTCCAGGGGGGCCTACGAGCAGTACTTC. Encoded protein: CATSRGSRGAYEQYF.

This clone has only one observation. V usage is TRBV14 and J usage is TRBJ2-7; 7 bases align to TRBD1. The CDR3 runs to 15 residues. The V segment lost 1 base and the J segment 0 bases; nucleotides outside the gene matches: 3. Per the germline V gene, CDR1 is SGHDN and CDR2 is FVKESK. CDR3 nucleotide sequence: TGTGCCAGCAGCCAAGGGGACAGTAACTCCTACGAGCAGTACTTC. It is translated as CASSQGDSNSYEQYF.